This T cell receptor beta chain was recorded in a study of blood T cell repertoires in COVID-19. This clone appeared many times. Profiling relied on immunoSEQ multiplex PCR, and the TCRdb table lists in-frame clones only, not all of them. The table lists 150,000 to 200,000 clones, about three quarters of them singletons, with around 2.7% in the top ten. This CDR3 is built from 13 residues. Per germline, CDR1 ENHRY and CDR2 SYGVKD. Unmatched junction bases numbered 5, after V lost 8 bases and J lost 3 bases. V gene TRBV10-3 combines with J gene TRBJ2-7; 9 bases are a match to TRBD1. Sequencing was carried out using peripheral blood. The origin of this receptor is a man between 70 and 80 years old with acute or convalescent COVID-19. CDR3 nucleotide sequence: TGTGCCATCTCCCGGACAGGGGACTACGAGCAGTACTTC. Encoded protein: CAISRTGDYEQYF.